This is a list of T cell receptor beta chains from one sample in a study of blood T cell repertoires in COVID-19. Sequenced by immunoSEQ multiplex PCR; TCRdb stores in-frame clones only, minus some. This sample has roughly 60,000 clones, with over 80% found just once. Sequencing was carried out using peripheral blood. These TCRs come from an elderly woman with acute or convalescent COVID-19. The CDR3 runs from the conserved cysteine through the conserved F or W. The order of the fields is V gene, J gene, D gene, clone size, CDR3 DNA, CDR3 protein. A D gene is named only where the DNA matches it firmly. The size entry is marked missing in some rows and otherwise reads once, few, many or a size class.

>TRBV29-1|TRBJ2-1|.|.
TGCAGCGTTGATCGGAGTCGGGGTTACAATGAGCAGTTCTTC
CSVDRSRGYNEQFF
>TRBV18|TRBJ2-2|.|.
TGTGCCAGCTCACCATACAGGGTAACCGGGGAGCTGTTTTTT
CASSPYRVTGELFF
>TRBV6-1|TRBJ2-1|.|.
TGTGCCAGCAGTGAAGACATCTTAAATGAGCAGTTCTTC
CASSEDILNEQFF
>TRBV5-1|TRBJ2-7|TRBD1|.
TGCGCCAGCAGCTCCGGGACAGGGACCTACGAGCAGTACTTC
CASSSGTGTYEQYF
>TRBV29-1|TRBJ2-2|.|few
TGCAGCGGGACCCAGGGAAGCACCGGGGAGCTGTTTTTT
CSGTQGSTGELFF
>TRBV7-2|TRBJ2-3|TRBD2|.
TGTGCCAGCAGCTTAGGGTTCACCCTAGCGGCCACAGATACGCAGTATTTT
CASSLGFTLAATDTQYF
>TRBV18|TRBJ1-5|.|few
TGTGCCAGCTCACCAGGGGGGGCTGGACAGCCCCAGCATTTT
CASSPGGAGQPQHF
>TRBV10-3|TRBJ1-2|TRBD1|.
TGTGCCATCAATCCGACAGGGGGCGATGGCTACACCTTC
CAINPTGGDGYTF
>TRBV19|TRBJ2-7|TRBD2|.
TGTGCCAGTAGAGCGGAGGCGGGAGTCCCCTACGAGCAGTACTTC
CASRAEAGVPYEQYF
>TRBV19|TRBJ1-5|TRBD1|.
TGTGCCAGTAGACCCGCGGACAGGGGGCGATTAGGCAATCAGCCCCAGCATTTT
CASRPADRGRLGNQPQHF
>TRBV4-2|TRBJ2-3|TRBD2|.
TGTGCCACCCGTACCGGGACTAACACAGATACGCAGTATTTT
CATRTGTNTDTQYF
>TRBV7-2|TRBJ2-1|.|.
TGTGCCAGCAGCTTAGATCGGGAGAAGCAGTTCTTC
CASSLDREKQFF
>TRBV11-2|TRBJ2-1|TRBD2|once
TGTGCCAGCAGCCCCGGACTAGCAAATAATGAGCAGTTCTTC
CASSPGLANNEQFF
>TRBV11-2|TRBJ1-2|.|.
TGTGCCAGCAGCGTACAGGGAACTACTAACTATGGCTACACCTTC
CASSVQGTTNYGYTF
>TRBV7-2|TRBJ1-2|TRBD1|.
TGTGCCAGCAGCTCTATCGCTACTTCTACAGGGGGCCTCTATGGCTACACCTTC
CASSSIATSTGGLYGYTF
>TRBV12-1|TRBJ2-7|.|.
TGTGCCACACCCCAGGGTAATCACGAGCAGTACTTC
CATPQGNHEQYF
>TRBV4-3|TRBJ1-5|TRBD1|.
TGCGCCAGCAGCCAAGATCGGGGACAGTTGAATCAGCCCCAGCATTTT
CASSQDRGQLNQPQHF
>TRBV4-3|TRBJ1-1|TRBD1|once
TGCGCCAGCAGCCTGGACAGGGGTAACACTGAAGCTTTCTTT
CASSLDRGNTEAFF
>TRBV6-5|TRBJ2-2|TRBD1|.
TGTGCCAGCAGTCGACAGGGGCGTGGCGGGGAGCTGTTTTTT
CASSRQGRGGELFF
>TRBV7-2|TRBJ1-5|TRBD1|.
TGTGCCAGCAGCTTGCAGGGACAGCATAGCAATCAGCCCCAGCATTTT
CASSLQGQHSNQPQHF
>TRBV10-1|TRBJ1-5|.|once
TGCGCCAGCAGTGATGGTAGAAATCAGCCCCAGCATTTT
CASSDGRNQPQHF
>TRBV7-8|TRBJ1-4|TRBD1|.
TGTGCCAGCAGCTTAGTCCGGGACAGAACAACTAATGAAAAACTGTTTTTT
CASSLVRDRTTNEKLFF
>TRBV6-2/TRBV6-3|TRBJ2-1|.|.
TGTGCCAGCAGTTTCGTCGGGGTTCCCCCAGTTGAGCAGTTCTTC
CASSFVGVPPVEQFF
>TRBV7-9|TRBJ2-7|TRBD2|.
TGTGCCAGCAGCCGCGGGACTAGCGGGAGATGGGACGAGCAGTACTTC
CASSRGTSGRWDEQYF
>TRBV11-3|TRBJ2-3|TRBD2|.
TGTGCCAGCAGCTTCCTAGCGGGGGAATACACAGATACGCAGTATTTT
CASSFLAGEYTDTQYF
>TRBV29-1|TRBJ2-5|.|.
TGCAGCGTTGATAATAGCCGGGAGACCCAGTACTTC
CSVDNSRETQYF
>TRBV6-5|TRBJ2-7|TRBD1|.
TGTGCCAGCAGAACAGGGGGGCCCCCCTACGAGCAGTACTTC
CASRTGGPPYEQYF
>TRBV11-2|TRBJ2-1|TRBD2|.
TGTGCCAGCAGCTTAGAAGCTAGCGGGAGTTATGAGCAGTTCTTC
CASSLEASGSYEQFF
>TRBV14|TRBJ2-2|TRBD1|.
TGTGCCAGCAGGGGACAGGCCAACACCGGGGAGCTGTTTTTT
CASRGQANTGELFF
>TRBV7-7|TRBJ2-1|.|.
TGTGCTAGCAGCTTAGGGGCAGGGGCGCACAATGAGCAGTTCTTC
CASSLGAGAHNEQFF
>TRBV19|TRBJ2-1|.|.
TGTGCCAGTAGTATTCGGGGAGTCTTTGATGAGCAGTTCTTC
CASSIRGVFDEQFF
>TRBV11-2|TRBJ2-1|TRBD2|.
TGTGCCAGCACCCCTCTCCGGGGACTAGCGGAATACAATGAGCAGTTCTTC
CASTPLRGLAEYNEQFF
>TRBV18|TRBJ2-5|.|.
TGTGCCAGCTCCCTCTTAGCCGTTGATGAGACCCAGTACTTC
CASSLLAVDETQYF
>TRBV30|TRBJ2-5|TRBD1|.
TGTGCCTGGAGTTCCGGGACAGGGTCCCTGGAGACCCAGTACTTC
CAWSSGTGSLETQYF
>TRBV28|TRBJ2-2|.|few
TGTGCCAGCAGTTTATACCTTCTAGAGAAGCCCGGGGAGCTGTTTTTT
CASSLYLLEKPGELFF
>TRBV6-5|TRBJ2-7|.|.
TGTGCCAGCTCGGGACTGCACGAGCAGTACTTC
CASSGLHEQYF
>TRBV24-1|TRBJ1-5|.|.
TGTGCCACCAGTGCAGGGTGGAGTAATCAGCCCCAGCATTTT
CATSAGWSNQPQHF
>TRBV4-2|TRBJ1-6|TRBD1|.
TGTGCCAGCAGCCAAGGGAGAGGGACAGGAATATCACCCCTCCACTTT
CASSQGRGTGISPLHF
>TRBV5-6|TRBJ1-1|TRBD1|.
TGTGCCAGCAGCTTGATGGCGGGACAGGGGGCTTCTGAAGCTTTCTTT
CASSLMAGQGASEAFF
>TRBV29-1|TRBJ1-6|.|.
TGCAGCGTTGTCCCCATGGGGGCCAACACCCTCCACTTT
CSVVPMGANTLHF
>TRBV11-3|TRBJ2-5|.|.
TGTGCCAGCAGCCGGGACACCCAAGAGACCCAGTACTTC
CASSRDTQETQYF
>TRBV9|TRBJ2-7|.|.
TGTGCCAGCAGCGTCCCGTATAGCGGACGGGTCTACGAGCAGTACTTC
CASSVPYSGRVYEQYF
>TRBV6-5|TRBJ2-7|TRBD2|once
TGTGCCAGCAGGGATCTAGCGGGGAGGGGGGAGCAGTACTTC
CASRDLAGRGEQYF
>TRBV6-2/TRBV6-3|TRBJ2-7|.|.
TGTGCCAGCAGTCGACAGGCCTACGAGCAGTACTTC
CASSRQAYEQYF
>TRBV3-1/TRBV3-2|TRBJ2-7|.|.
TGTGCCAGCAGCTCTATTCTGTCCTCCTACGAGCAGTACTTC
CASSSILSSYEQYF
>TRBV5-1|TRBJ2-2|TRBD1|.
TGCGCCAGCAGCGTAGCGACAGGGACCACCGGGGAGCTGTTTTTT
CASSVATGTTGELFF
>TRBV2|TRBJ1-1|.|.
TGTGCCAGCAGTGTCGGTTTGAACACTGAAGCTTTCTTT
CASSVGLNTEAFF
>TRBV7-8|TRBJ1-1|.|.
TGTGCCAGCAGCCAACGGGAGCCCCTTAACACTGAAGCTTTCTTT
CASSQREPLNTEAFF
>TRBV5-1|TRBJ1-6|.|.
TGCGCCAGCAGCTCCCAGGGTTCCGGGAATTCACCCCTCCACTTT
CASSSQGSGNSPLHF
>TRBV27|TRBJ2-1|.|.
TGTGCCAGCAGACCACAGGGTATGTACAATGAGCAGTTCTTC
CASRPQGMYNEQFF
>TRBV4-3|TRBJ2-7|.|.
TGCGCCAGCAGCCAAGATTTGCAGGTTTCATACGAGCAGTACTTC
CASSQDLQVSYEQYF
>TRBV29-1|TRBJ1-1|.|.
TGCAGCGCGGATATGAACACTGAAGCTTTCTTT
CSADMNTEAFF
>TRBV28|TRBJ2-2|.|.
TGTGCCAGCAGTTTGGGGCAGCCCACCGGGGAGCTGTTTTTT
CASSLGQPTGELFF
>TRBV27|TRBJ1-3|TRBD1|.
TGTGCCAGCAGTCCCCGACAGGGGGGAAACACCATATATTTT
CASSPRQGGNTIYF
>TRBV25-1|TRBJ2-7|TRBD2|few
TGTGCCAGCAGTGGAGGACTAGCGGGGCCCGGGAGAAGGTACGAGCAGTACTTC
CASSGGLAGPGRRYEQYF
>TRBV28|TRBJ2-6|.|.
TGTGCCAGCAGTTTCCAGGCTGGGGCCAACGTCCTGACTTTC
CASSFQAGANVLTF
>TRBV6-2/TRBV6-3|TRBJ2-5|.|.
TGTGCCAGCAGCCGCGGGTTTACCCAGTACTTC
CASSRGFTQYF